This section outlines one T cell receptor beta chain sequence together with its context. Its specificity is not known. This sample is drawn from a study of CD8 T cells in ankylosing spondylitis. A single record per CDR3 protein comes from TCRdb applying MiXCR to the 5' RACE reads. The sample lists fewer than 200,000 distinct CDR3 sequences; approximately 9% were seen once. V lost 1 base and J lost 8, with 15 bases in between. The CDR3 is 16 residues long. Germline-derived CDR1 and CDR2 are LNHNV and YYDKDF (reference sequence). General study findings and limits: Significant enrichment of disease-linked clones was reported in matched ankylosing spondylitis synovial fluid. Characteristic of ankylosing spondylitis blood, it appeared, was a TCR beta motif comprising several highly homologous variants.

The TCR was taken from a female donor with ankylosing spondylitis or in good health (not recorded which). Sample: blood, either unsorted or a sorted T cell fraction (not recorded which). The chain recombines TRBV15 with TRBJ1-6; D is undetermined. This CDR3 reads CATSRGARGMDSPLHF. CDR3 in DNA: TGTGCCACCAGCAGAGGGGCACGTGGTATGGATTCACCCCTCCACTTT. Looking up the rest from reference TRBV15 and TRBJ1-6 gives the full variable domain: DAMVIQNPRYQVTQFGKPVTLSCSQTLNHNVMYWYQQKSSQAPKLLFHYYDKDFNNEADTPDNFQSRRPNTSFCFLDIRSPGLGDTAMYLCATSRGARGMDSPLHFGNGTRLTVT.